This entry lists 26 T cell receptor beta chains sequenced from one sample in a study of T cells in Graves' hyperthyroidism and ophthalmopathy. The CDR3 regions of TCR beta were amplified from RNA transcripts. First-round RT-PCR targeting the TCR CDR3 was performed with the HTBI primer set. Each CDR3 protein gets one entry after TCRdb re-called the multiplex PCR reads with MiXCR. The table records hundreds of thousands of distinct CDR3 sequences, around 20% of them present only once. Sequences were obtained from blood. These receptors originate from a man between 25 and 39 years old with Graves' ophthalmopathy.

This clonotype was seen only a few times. As DNA, the CDR3 is TGCGCCAGCAGCCAACAAGGGGATCAGCCCCAGCATTTT. It translates to CASSQQGDQPQHF. The V gene is TRBV4-1, the J gene TRBJ1-5; D possibly corresponds to TRBD1 (5 bases). Germline V gives CDR1 MGHRA, CDR2 YSYEKL. The CDR3 consists of 13 residues. The V and J ends lost 2 bases and 5 bases respectively, with 7 bases between them.

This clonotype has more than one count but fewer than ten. The CDR3 region is CASRSGTGGLNEQFF. CDR3 DNA: TGTGCCAGCAGGTCCGGGACTGGGGGCTTGAATGAGCAGTTCTTC. The chain carries TRBV28 and TRBJ2-1; either TRBD1 or TRBD2 may fit D (6 bases each). Per the germline V gene, CDR1 is MDHEN and CDR2 is SYDVKM. The CDR3 has 15 amino acids. V was trimmed by 6 bases and J by 7 bases, leaving 19 bases between them. The whole variable domain, filled in from reference TRBV28 and TRBJ2-1, reads DVKVTQSSRYLVKRTGEKVFLECVQDMDHENMFWYRQDPGLGLRLIYFSYDVKMKEKGDIPEGYSVSREKKERFSLILESASTNQTSMYLCASRSGTGGLNEQFFGPGTRLTVL.

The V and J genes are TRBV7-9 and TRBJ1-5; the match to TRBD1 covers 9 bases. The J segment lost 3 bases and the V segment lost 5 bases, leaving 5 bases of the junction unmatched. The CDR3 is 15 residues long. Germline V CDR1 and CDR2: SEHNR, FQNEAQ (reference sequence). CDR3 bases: TGTGCCAGCAGCCAAGGACAGGGGCACAATCAGCCCCAGCATTTT. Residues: CASSQGQGHNQPQHF.

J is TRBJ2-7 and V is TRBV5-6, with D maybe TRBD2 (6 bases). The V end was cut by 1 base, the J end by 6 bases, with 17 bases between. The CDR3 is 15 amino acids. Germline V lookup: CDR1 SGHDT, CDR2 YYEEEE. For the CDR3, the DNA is TGTGCCAGCAGCTTGAGGCTAGCGCCATGGACCGAGCAGTACTTC. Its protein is CASSLRLAPWTEQYF. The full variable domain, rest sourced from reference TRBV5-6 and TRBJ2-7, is DAGVTQSPTHLIKTRGQQVTLRCSPKSGHDTVSWYQQALGQGPQFIFQYYEEEERQRGNFPDRFSGHQFPNYSSELNVNALLLGDSALYLCASSLRLAPWTEQYFGPGTRLTVT.

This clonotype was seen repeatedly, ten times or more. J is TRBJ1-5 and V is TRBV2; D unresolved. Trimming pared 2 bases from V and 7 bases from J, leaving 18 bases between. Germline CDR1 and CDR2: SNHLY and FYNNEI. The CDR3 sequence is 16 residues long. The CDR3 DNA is TGTGCCAGCAGTGAACCTTTGACCCGAGGTGGGCAGCCCCAGCATTTT. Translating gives CASSEPLTRGGQPQHF.

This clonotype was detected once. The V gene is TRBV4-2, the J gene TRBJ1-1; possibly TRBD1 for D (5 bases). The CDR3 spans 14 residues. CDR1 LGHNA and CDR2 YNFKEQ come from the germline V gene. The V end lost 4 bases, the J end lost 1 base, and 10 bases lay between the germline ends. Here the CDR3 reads CASSRDAGNTEAFF. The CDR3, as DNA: TGTGCCAGCAGCCGGGACGCGGGGAACACTGAAGCTTTCTTT.

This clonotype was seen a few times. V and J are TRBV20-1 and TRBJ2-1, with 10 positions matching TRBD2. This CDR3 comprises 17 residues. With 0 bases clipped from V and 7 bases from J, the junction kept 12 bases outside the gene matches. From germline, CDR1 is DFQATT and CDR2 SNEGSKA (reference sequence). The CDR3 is CSARDLTSGIGMNEQFF. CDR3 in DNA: TGCAGTGCTAGAGACCTAACTAGCGGGATAGGGATGAATGAGCAGTTCTTC.

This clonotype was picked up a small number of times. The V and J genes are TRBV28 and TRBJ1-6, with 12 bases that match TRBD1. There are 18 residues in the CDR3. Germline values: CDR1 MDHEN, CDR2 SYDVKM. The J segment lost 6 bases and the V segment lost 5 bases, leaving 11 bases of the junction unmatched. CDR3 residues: CASSPGTGGALRNSPLHF. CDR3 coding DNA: TGTGCCAGCAGTCCCGGGACAGGGGGCGCCCTTCGTAATTCACCCCTCCACTTT.

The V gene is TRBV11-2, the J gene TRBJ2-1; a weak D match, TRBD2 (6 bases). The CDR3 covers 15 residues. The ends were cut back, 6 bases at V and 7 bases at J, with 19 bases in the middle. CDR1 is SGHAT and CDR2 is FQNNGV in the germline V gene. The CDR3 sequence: CASRGGGLPINEQFF. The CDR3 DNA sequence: TGTGCCAGCAGGGGTGGGGGACTCCCTATTAATGAGCAGTTCTTC.

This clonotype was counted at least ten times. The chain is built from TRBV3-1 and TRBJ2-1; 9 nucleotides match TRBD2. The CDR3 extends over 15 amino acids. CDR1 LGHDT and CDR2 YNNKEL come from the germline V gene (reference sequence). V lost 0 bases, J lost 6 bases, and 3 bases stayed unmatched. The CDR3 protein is CASSQEGGRANEQFF. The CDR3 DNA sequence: TGTGCCAGCAGCCAAGAGGGCGGGAGGGCCAATGAGCAGTTCTTC.

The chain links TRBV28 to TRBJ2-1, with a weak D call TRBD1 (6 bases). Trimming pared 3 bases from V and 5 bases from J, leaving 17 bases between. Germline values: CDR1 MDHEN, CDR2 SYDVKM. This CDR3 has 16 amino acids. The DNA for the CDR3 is TGTGCCAGCAGTTTTTTGACACAGGGACCCCACAATGAGCAGTTCTTC. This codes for CASSFLTQGPHNEQFF.

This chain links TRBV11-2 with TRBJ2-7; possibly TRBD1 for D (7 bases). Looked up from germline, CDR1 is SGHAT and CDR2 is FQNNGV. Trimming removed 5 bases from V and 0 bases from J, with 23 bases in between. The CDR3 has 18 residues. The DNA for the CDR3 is TGTGCCAGCAGCACACAAACCCCGACAGGGAGGAGCTCCTACGAGCAGTACTTC. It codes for CASSTQTPTGRSSYEQYF.

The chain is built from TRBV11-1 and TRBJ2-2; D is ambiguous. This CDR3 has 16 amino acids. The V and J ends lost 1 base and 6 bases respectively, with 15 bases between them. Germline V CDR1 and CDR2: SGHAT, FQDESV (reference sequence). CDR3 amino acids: CASSLGVRRDAGELFF. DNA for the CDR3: TGTGCCAGCAGCTTAGGGGTCCGCCGCGACGCCGGGGAGCTGTTTTTT.

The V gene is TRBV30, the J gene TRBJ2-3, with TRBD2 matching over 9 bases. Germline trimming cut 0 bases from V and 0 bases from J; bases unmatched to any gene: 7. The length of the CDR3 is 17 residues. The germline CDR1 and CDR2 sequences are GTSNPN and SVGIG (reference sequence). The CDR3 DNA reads TGTGCCTGGAGTGTGCGGGAGGGCCATGCGAGCACAGATACGCAGTATTTT. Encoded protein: CAWSVREGHASTDTQYF.

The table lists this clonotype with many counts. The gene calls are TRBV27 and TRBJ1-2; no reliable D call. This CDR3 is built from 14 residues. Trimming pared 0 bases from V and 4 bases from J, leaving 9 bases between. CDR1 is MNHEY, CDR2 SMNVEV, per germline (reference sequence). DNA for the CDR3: TGTGCCAGCAGTTTATCGCTGGCTGGCTATGGCTACACCTTC. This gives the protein CASSLSLAGYGYTF.

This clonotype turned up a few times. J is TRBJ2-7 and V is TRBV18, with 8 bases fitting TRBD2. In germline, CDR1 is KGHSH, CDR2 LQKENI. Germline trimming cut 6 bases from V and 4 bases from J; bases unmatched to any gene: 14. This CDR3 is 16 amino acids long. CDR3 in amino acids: CASSPRGTSGAYEQYF. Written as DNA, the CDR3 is TGTGCCAGCTCCCCCCGGGGCACTAGCGGCGCTTACGAGCAGTACTTC.

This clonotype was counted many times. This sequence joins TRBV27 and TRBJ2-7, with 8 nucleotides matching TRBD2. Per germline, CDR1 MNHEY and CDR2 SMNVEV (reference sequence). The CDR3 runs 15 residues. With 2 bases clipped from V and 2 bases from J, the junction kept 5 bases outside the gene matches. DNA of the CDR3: TGTGCCAGCAGTTTAAGGGGGACTAGGCCCTACGAGCAGTACTTC. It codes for CASSLRGTRPYEQYF.

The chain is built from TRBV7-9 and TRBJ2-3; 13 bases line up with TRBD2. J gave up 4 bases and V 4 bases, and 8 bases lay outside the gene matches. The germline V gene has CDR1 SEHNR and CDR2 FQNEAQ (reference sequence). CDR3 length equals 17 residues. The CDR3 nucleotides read TGTGCCAGCAGCTCAAATACTAGCGGGAGGGCCTCAGATACGCAGTATTTT. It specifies CASSSNTSGRASDTQYF.

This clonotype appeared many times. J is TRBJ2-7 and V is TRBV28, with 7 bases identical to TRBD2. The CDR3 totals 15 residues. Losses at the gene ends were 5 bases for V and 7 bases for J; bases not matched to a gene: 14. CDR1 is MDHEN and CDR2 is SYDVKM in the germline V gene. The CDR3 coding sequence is TGTGCCAGCAGTCGGCCCTTTGCGGGAGTCGGGGAGCAGTACTTC. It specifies CASSRPFAGVGEQYF.

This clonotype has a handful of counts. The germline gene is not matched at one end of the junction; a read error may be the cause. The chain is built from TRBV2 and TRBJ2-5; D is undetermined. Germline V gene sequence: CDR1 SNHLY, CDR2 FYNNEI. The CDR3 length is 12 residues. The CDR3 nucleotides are TGTACCAGCAGTTTAGGCAGAGAGACCCAGTACTTC. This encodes CTSSLGRETQYF. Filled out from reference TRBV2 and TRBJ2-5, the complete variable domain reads EPEVTQTPSHQVTQMGQEVILRCVPISNHLYFYWYRQILGQKVEFLVSFYNNEISEKSEIFDDQFSVERPDGSNFTLKIRSTKLEDSAMYFCTSSLGRETQYFGPGTRLLVL.

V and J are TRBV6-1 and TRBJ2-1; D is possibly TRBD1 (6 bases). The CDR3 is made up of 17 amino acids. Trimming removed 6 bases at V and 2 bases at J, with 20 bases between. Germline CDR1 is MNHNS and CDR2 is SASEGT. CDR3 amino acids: CASRGRTELGTYNEQFF. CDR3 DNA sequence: TGTGCCAGCAGGGGACGGACAGAGCTGGGCACCTACAATGAGCAGTTCTTC.

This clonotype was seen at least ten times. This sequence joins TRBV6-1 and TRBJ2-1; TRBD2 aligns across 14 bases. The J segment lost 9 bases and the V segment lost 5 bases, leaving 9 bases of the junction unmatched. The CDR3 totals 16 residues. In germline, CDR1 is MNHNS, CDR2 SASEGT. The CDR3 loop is CASSPPGLAGVGEQFF. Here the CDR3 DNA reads TGTGCCAGCAGTCCACCGGGACTAGCGGGAGTGGGTGAGCAGTTCTTC.

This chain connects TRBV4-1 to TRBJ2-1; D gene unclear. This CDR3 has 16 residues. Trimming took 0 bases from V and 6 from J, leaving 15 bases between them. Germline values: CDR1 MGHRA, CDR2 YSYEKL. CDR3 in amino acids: CASSQDRAIGINEQFF. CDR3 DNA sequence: TGCGCCAGCAGCCAAGATCGGGCTATCGGAATCAATGAGCAGTTCTTC.

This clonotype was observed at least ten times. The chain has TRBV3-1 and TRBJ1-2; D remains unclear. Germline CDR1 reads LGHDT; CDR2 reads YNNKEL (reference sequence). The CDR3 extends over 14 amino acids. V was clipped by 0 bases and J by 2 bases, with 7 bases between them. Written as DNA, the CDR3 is TGTGCCAGCAGCCAAGAAGTAGCCAACTATGGCTACACCTTC. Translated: CASSQEVANYGYTF.

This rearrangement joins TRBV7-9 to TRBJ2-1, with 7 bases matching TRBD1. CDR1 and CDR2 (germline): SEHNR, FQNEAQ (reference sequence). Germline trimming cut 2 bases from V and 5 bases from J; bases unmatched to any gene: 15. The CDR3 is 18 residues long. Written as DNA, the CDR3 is TGTGCCAGCAGCTTAAAAAGGAATTCGGGACAGCTCAACAATGAGCAGTTCTTC. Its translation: CASSLKRNSGQLNNEQFF.

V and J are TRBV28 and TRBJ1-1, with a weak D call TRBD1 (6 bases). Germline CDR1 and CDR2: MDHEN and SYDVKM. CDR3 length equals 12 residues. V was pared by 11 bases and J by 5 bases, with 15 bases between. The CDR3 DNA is TGTGCCTGGGGGGGCGGAAGTACTGAAGCTTTCTTT. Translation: CAWGGGSTEAFF. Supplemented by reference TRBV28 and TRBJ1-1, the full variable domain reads DVKVTQSSRYLVKRTGEKVFLECVQDMDHENMFWYRQDPGLGLRLIYFSYDVKMKEKGDIPEGYSVSREKKERFSLILESASTNQTSMYLCAWGGGSTEAFFGQGTRLTVV.